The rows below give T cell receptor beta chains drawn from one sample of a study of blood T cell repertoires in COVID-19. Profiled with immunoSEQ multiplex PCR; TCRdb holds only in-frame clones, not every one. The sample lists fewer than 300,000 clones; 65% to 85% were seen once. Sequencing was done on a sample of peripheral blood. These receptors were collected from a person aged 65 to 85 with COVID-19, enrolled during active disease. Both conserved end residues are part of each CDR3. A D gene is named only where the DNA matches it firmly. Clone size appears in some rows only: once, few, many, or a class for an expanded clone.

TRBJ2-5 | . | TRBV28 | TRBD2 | TGTGCCAGCAGTTCCTCTAGCGGGAGACAAGAGACCCAGTACTTC | CASSSSSGRQETQYF
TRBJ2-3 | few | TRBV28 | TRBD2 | TGTGCCAGCAGTTTAGGACTAGCGGGATCCACAGATACGCAGTATTTT | CASSLGLAGSTDTQYF
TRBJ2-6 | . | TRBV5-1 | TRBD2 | TGCGCCAGCAAGAATGTTGGACTAGCGGGATCTGGGGCCAACGTCCTGACTTTC | CASKNVGLAGSGANVLTF
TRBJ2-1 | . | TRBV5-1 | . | TGCGCCAGCAGCTTGAAAGTAACAGACCTGAACAATGAGCAGTTCTTC | CASSLKVTDLNNEQFF
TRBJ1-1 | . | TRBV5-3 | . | TGTGCCAGAAGCTTGGTTCGTTCGAGCACTGAAGCTTTCTTT | CARSLVRSSTEAFF
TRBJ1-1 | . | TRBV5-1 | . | TGCGCCAGCAGCTTGGCTCTGGGGGCACACACTGAAGCTTTCTTT | CASSLALGAHTEAFF
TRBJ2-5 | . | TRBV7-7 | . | TGTGCCAGCAGCTTAGTTAATTTCGAGACCCAGTACTTC | CASSLVNFETQYF
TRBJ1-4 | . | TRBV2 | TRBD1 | TGTGCCAGCAGTGTGGACAGGACAACTAATGAAAAACTGTTTTTT | CASSVDRTTNEKLFF
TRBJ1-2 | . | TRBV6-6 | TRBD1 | TGTGCCAGCAGTACGGGACAGACCAAAAGATTCTATGGCTACACCTTC | CASSTGQTKRFYGYTF
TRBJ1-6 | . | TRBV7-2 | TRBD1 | TGTGCCAGCAGCTTAGCCGGGACAGAATTCTCTCTAAGCTCCTATAATTCACCCCTCCACTTT | CASSLAGTEFSLSSYNSPLHF
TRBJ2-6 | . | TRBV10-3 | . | TGTGCCACCGGGGTTCGGGGATCTGGGGCCAACGTCCTGACTTTC | CATGVRGSGANVLTF
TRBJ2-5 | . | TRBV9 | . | TGTGCCAGCAGCGTAGATCTTGCGGGGGCCGGGGCAGAGACCCAGTACTTC | CASSVDLAGAGAETQYF
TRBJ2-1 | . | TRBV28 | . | TGTGCCAGCAGTTCGAGCGGCAATGAGCAGTTCTTC | CASSSSGNEQFF
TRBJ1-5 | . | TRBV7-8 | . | TGTGCCAGCAGCCTTCTGTTGGGGGCAGACCAGCCCCAGCATTTT | CASSLLLGADQPQHF
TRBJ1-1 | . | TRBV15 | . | TGTGCCACCAGCGTTATGAACACTGAAGCTTTCTTT | CATSVMNTEAFF
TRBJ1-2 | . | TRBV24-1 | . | TGTGCCACCAGTGACCCGACAGGACCTCATGGCTACACCTTC | CATSDPTGPHGYTF
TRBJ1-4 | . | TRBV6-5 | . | TGTGCCAGCAGAGGGCAGGGGCTCACTAATGAAAAACTGTTTTTT | CASRGQGLTNEKLFF
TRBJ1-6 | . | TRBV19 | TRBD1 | TGTGCCAGTAGATCCAGGGGGCACACGGATTCACCCCTCCACTTT | CASRSRGHTDSPLHF
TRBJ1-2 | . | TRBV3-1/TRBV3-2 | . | TGTGCCAGCAGCCCAGGGGACAACTATGGCTACACCTTC | CASSPGDNYGYTF
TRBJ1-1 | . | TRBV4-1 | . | TGCGCCAGCAGCCAAGATGCGGCTATGGTAAACACTGAAGCTTTCTTT | CASSQDAAMVNTEAFF
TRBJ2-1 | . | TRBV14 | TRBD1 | TGTGCCAGCAGCCAAGATTACGGGACAGGGGAGGTCAATGAGCAGTTCTTC | CASSQDYGTGEVNEQFF
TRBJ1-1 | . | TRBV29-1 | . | TGCAGCGTTGGGGGGCTATACACTGAAGCTTTCTTT | CSVGGLYTEAFF
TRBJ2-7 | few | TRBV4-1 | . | TGCGCCAGCAGCCAAGCACCTCATGCGGGGAACGATCAGTACTTC | CASSQAPHAGNDQYF
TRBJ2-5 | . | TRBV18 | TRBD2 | TGTGCCAGCTCACCATCGCTAGCGGCCCAAGAGACCCAGTACTTC | CASSPSLAAQETQYF
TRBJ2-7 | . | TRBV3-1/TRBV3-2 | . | TGTGCCAGCAGCCCGACTAGTACCTACGAGCAGTACTTC | CASSPTSTYEQYF
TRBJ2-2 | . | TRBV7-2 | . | TGTGCCAGCAGCTTAGCGGGTCCCGGGTCTCCCCCCGGGGAGCTGTTTTTT | CASSLAGPGSPPGELFF
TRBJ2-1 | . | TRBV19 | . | TGTGCCAGTAGGTCTCAGGGTGTTGGTGAGCAGTTCTTC | CASRSQGVGEQFF
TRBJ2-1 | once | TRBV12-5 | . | TGTGCTAGTGGGGCCACTAGCAATGAGCAGTTCTTC | CASGATSNEQFF